One sample yielded the 24 T cell receptor beta chains listed below, sequenced in a study of siplizumab effects on memory and regulatory T cells. Cells from the mixed lymphocyte reaction underwent coculture for 6 days at 37 degrees C. Only in-frame clones appear in the TCRdb table, and some are missing; sequencing was by immunoSEQ multiplex PCR. The data contain about 14,000 clones, more than 40% of them singletons. Their antigens are not known. Sequencing was carried out using CFSE-low (dividing) CD4+ T cells sorted from an allogeneic mixed lymphocyte reaction. The receptor set was obtained from a human donor in good health; the cells came from an allogeneic mixed lymphocyte reaction.

The V and J genes are TRBV5-6 and TRBJ1-1, with D possibly matching TRBD1 (5 bases). The CDR3 has 17 amino acids. V was shortened by 1 base and J by 0 bases, with 16 bases between the two germline ends. Per germline, CDR1 SGHDT and CDR2 YYEEEE. CDR3 sequence: CASSLYWGEVLNTEAFF. In DNA, the CDR3 is TGTGCCAGCAGCTTGTATTGGGGCGAGGTTCTGAACACTGAAGCTTTCTTT.

V usage is TRBV19 and J usage is TRBJ1-3; perhaps TRBD1 as D (5 bases). Trimming left V 7 bases short and J 1 base short, with 17 bases between. The germline V gene has CDR1 LNHDA and CDR2 SQIVND (reference sequence). CDR3 length: 16 residues. CDR3 coding DNA: TGTGCCAGTAACTTCGGCGGGACTTATTCTGGAAACACCATATATTTT. Its protein product is CASNFGGTYSGNTIYF.

This clone is medium-sized (0.01 to 0.1%) within its sample. This chain links TRBV7-3 with TRBJ1-1; D is uncertain. The V end was cut by 1 base, the J end by 1 base, with 7 bases between. The CDR3 totals 14 residues. The germline V gene encodes CDR1 SGHTA and CDR2 FQGTGA. The CDR3 coding sequence is TGTGCCAGCAGCTTAAATCCCGGGAACACTGAAGCTTTCTTT. It is translated as CASSLNPGNTEAFF.

V is TRBV11-3 and J is TRBJ2-1, with 8 bases fitting TRBD2. Germline V lookup: CDR1 SGHNT, CDR2 YENEEA. The junction had 2 bases not matched to a gene; V was cut back by 0 bases and J by 4 bases. This CDR3 has 15 residues. The CDR3 region is CASSLELAGYNEQFF. DNA of the CDR3: TGTGCCAGCAGCTTAGAGCTAGCGGGTTACAATGAGCAGTTCTTC.

This clone was picked up a small number of times. The CDR3 DNA reads as TGTGCCAGCAGTGGACAGGGGAATCAGCCCCAGCATTTT. Protein: CASSGQGNQPQHF. The V gene is TRBV2, the J gene TRBJ1-5; 8 nucleotides agree with TRBD1. The V and J ends lost 4 bases and 4 bases, in that order; junction bases with no gene match: 0. The CDR3 has 13 residues. CDR1 and CDR2 (germline): SNHLY, FYNNEI.

This clone was counted only a few times. V gene TRBV18 combines with J gene TRBJ2-1; TRBD2 matches 8 bases. The CDR3 contains 14 residues. V lost 5 bases to trimming and J lost 9 bases; unmatched junction nucleotides: 9. Per germline, CDR1 KGHSH and CDR2 LQKENI. The CDR3: CASSKSGSPFEQFF. CDR3 sequence (DNA): TGTGCCAGCTCAAAAAGCGGGAGCCCCTTTGAGCAGTTCTTC.

CDR3 sequence: CASSVQRGRTDTQYF. CDR3 in DNA: TGTGCCAGCAGTGTGCAGCGGGGGCGCACAGATACGCAGTATTTT. The V and J genes are TRBV2 and TRBJ2-3; 8 nucleotides line up with TRBD2. CDR3 length: 15 amino acids. V gave up 4 bases and J gave up 1 base; unmatched junction bases: 4. In germline, CDR1 is SNHLY, CDR2 FYNNEI.

This clone has only a few counts. V gene TRBV7-9 combines with J gene TRBJ1-1, with 7 positions matching TRBD1. The CDR3 loop spans 13 amino acids. V shed 4 bases, J shed 2 bases, and the junction held 1 base outside the gene matches. Germline V gene data show CDR1 as SEHNR and CDR2 as FQNEAQ (reference sequence). The CDR3 here is CASSWTGNTEAFF. CDR3 DNA: TGTGCCAGCAGCTGGACAGGCAACACTGAAGCTTTCTTT.

The rearrangement uses TRBV6-5 and TRBJ1-4; D remains unclear. Germline values: CDR1 MNHEY, CDR2 SVGAGI. The CDR3 is 12 residues long. V was pared by 5 bases and J by 10 bases, with 11 bases between. CDR3 DNA: TGTGCCAGCAGTCCGAAATCGGGAAAACTGTTTTTT. This encodes CASSPKSGKLFF.

The rearrangement uses TRBV10-3 and TRBJ1-1, with D tentatively TRBD1 (6 bases). CDR3 size: 14 residues. With 3 bases removed from V and 5 bases from J, the gap between germline ends came to 13 bases. Germline V lookup: CDR1 ENHRY, CDR2 SYGVKD. CDR3 coding DNA: TGTGCCATCAGTGATCCAGGGGTAAGGACTGAAGCTTTCTTT. Amino acid sequence: CAISDPGVRTEAFF.

The gene calls are TRBV5-1 and TRBJ2-7; 9 nucleotides agree with TRBD1. This CDR3 has 20 amino acids. V trimming: 2 bases; J trimming: 4 bases; junction bases outside the gene matches: 22. Germline V gene lookup returns CDR1 SGHRS and CDR2 YFSETQ. The CDR3 coding sequence is TGCGCCAGCAGCTTCTGGACGTCGGACAGGGGCGCGGGGGACGTATACGAGCAGTACTTC. Amino acid sequence: CASSFWTSDRGAGDVYEQYF.

There are a few counts of this clone. V gene TRBV6-6 combines with J gene TRBJ2-2; 10 positions match TRBD2. CDR1 MNHNY and CDR2 SVGAGI come from the germline V gene (reference sequence). V dropped 6 bases and J dropped 5; count of bases not matched to a gene: 6. The CDR3 contains 15 residues. CDR3 in DNA: TGTGCCAGCAGCTCTAGCGGGAGAAGGACCGGGGAGCTGTTTTTT. This gives the protein CASSSSGRRTGELFF.

The V call is TRBV6-5, the J call TRBJ2-5; D call uncertain. The germline V gene encodes CDR1 MNHEY and CDR2 SVGAGI. V gave up 4 bases and J gave up 4 bases, with 10 bases separating them. The CDR3 extends over 13 amino acids. The CDR3 here is CASSSQVRETQYF. DNA for the CDR3: TGTGCCAGCAGTTCCCAGGTTCGAGAGACCCAGTACTTC.

A few counts support this clone. V gene TRBV14 combines with J gene TRBJ2-5; 7 bases are a match to TRBD2. From germline, CDR1 is SGHDN and CDR2 FVKESK. The CDR3 sequence is 13 residues long. The junction had 2 bases not matched to a gene; V was cut back by 4 bases and J by 3 bases. The CDR3 DNA reads as TGTGCCAGCAGCCCTGGACTAGAAGAGACCCAGTACTTC. Residues: CASSPGLEETQYF. Full variable domain (remainder filled in from reference TRBV14 and TRBJ2-5): EAGVTQFPSHSVIEKGQTVTLRCDPISGHDNLYWYRRVMGKEIKFLLHFVKESKQDESGMPNNRFLAERTGGTYSTLKVQPAELEDSGVYFCASSPGLEETQYFGPGTRLLVL.

This clone appeared a few times. The genes are TRBV5-1 and TRBJ1-4; TRBD1 might be the D (5 bases). CDR1 and CDR2 from the germline V gene are SGHRS and YFSETQ. Trimming stripped 5 bases from V and 0 bases from J, with 11 bases between. The length of the CDR3 is 15 residues. As DNA, the CDR3 is TGCGCCAGCAGGCTGGGACCGACAACTAATGAAAAACTGTTTTTT. It encodes CASRLGPTTNEKLFF.

The chain recombines TRBV27 with TRBJ2-2; no firm D call. The CDR3 covers 15 residues. Germline CDR1 is MNHEY and CDR2 is SMNVEV (reference sequence). V was pared by 6 bases and J by 4 bases, with 15 bases between. The CDR3 DNA reads TGTGCCAGCAGCCAAATAGGACCGACCACCGGGGAGCTGTTTTTT. Translation: CASSQIGPTTGELFF.

The chain couples TRBV27 to TRBJ2-1; D might be TRBD1 (5 bases). The length of the CDR3 is 15 residues. Trimming took off 3 bases at V and 8 bases at J, with 17 bases between the two ends. Germline V CDR1 and CDR2: MNHEY, SMNVEV (reference sequence). The CDR3 loop reads CASSFPGRARHEQFF. As DNA, the CDR3 is TGTGCCAGCAGTTTCCCGGGCAGGGCCCGACATGAGCAGTTCTTC.

This chain joins TRBV19 and TRBJ2-6; perhaps TRBD2 as D (6 bases). The CDR3 contains 17 residues. The ends were cut back, 4 bases at V and 1 base at J, with 14 bases in the middle. Germline values: CDR1 LNHDA, CDR2 SQIVND (reference sequence). The CDR3 is CASSKGVGRSGANVLTF. The CDR3 bases are TGTGCCAGTAGTAAAGGGGTGGGGAGGTCTGGGGCCAACGTCCTGACTTTC. The full variable domain, in which reference TRBV19 and TRBJ2-6 provide the parts outside the CDR3, is DGGITQSPKYLFRKEGQNVTLSCEQNLNHDAMYWYRQDPGQGLRLIYYSQIVNDFQKGDIAEGYSVSREKKESFPLTVTSAQKNPTAFYLCASSKGVGRSGANVLTFGAGSRLTVL.

This clone was recorded a few times. The V call is TRBV19, the J call TRBJ2-3, with D uncertain. CDR1 and CDR2 from the germline V gene are LNHDA and SQIVND (reference sequence). The CDR3 has 15 residues. Trimming shortened V by 4 bases and J by 0 bases, and 11 bases separated the two germline ends. The CDR3 nucleotides are TGTGCCAGTAGTAGGGCGACACTAAGCACAGATACGCAGTATTTT. It codes for CASSRATLSTDTQYF.

This clone showed up just a few times. The chain employs TRBV10-3 and TRBJ1-2; 7 bases line up with TRBD1. Germline V gene lookup returns CDR1 ENHRY and CDR2 SYGVKD. J lost 0 bases, V lost 4 bases, and 2 bases had no gene match. The CDR3 loop spans 14 amino acids. This CDR3 is CAISGQGPNYGYTF. CDR3 nucleotides: TGTGCCATCAGTGGACAGGGACCTAACTATGGCTACACCTTC.

The rearrangement joins TRBV10-3 to TRBJ2-7, with D uncertain. The germline CDR1 and CDR2 sequences are ENHRY and SYGVKD. The CDR3 extends over 12 amino acids. The germline V and J ends were trimmed by 6 bases and 0 bases, with 6 bases remaining between them. The CDR3 protein is CAISAFSYEQYF. In DNA form, the CDR3 reads TGTGCCATCAGCGCCTTCTCCTACGAGCAGTACTTC.

The V and J genes are TRBV18 and TRBJ2-3; no clear D. CDR1 KGHSH and CDR2 LQKENI come from the germline V gene. The CDR3 consists of 14 residues. V was pared by 1 base and J by 0 bases, with 5 bases between. The DNA of the CDR3 is TGTGCCAGCTCACCACTAGACAGCACAGATACGCAGTATTTT. Translating gives CASSPLDSTDTQYF.

This chain uses TRBV6-5 with TRBJ1-2, with 7 positions matching TRBD1. Germline lookup yields CDR1 MNHEY and CDR2 SVGAGI. The V gene end was trimmed by 10 bases and the J gene end by 8 bases; junction bases not matched to a gene: 16. This CDR3 region has 14 residues. The CDR3 DNA reads as TGTGCCACTTCCCTGACAGGGCGGGTAGGCGGCTACACCTTC. As protein: CATSLTGRVGGYTF.

The chain links TRBV6-5 to TRBJ1-2; 9 nucleotides match TRBD1. Germline V gene lookup returns CDR1 MNHEY and CDR2 SVGAGI. V dropped 6 bases and J dropped 2; count of bases not matched to a gene: 10. This CDR3 spans 16 amino acids. Here the CDR3 reads CASSYTGDRDNYGYTF. The DNA for the CDR3 is TGTGCCAGCAGCTACACGGGGGACAGGGACAACTATGGCTACACCTTC.